The clone carrying this T cell receptor beta chain was observed a single time. The authors distributed each subset's genomic DNA evenly over several immunoSEQ plates. Replicate sorted-subset PCRs were loaded with 150 to 250 ng DNA, approximately 31,000 T cell genomes. Sequencing was performed with immunoSEQ multiplex PCR; in TCRdb, only in-frame clones are kept and a portion is missing. The sample yields around 1,100,000 clones, approximately 80% seen once. This entry belongs to a study of shared clonotypes between healthy human individuals. For the study at large: CD8 memory received one plate per donor, CD8 naive two, CD4 memory three and CD4 naive three.

V lost 0 bases, J lost 9 bases, and 20 bases stayed unmatched. There are 21 residues in the CDR3. This sequence joins TRBV23-1 and TRBJ2-6; 10 bases agree with TRBD1. TRBV23-1 is filed as an ORF, its function uncertain. The sequence came from a man younger than 35 in good health. Some clones in this sample may be carry-over from other donors' samples. The sequencing input was memory CD4+ T cells from PBMCs. Noted subset: CD45RA-negative fraction. The CDR3: CASSQSRRQGAPNESLNVLTF. The CDR3 coding sequence is TGCGCCAGCAGTCAATCTAGGAGACAGGGGGCGCCTAATGAGTCACTCAACGTCCTGACTTTC.